This T cell receptor (beta chain) was recorded in a study of blood T cell repertoires in COVID-19 (dated by TCRdb to about 2020). In the study overall: The collaborator samples originated in the United States, Italy and Spain and spanned the acute and convalescent phases of COVID-19. Samples were obtained from the ongoing ImmuneRACE study (first 160 participants) and from 1,254 subjects provided by 6 global collaborators. The repertoires were released in a freely available public database meant as a resource for research on the immune response to SARS-CoV-2. The prospective study material was composed of cDNA or gDNA derived from T cells, B-cell-depleted T cells, or PBMCs. Subjects who had been exposed to COVID-19, were actively infected with it, or had recovered from it provided the deeply sampled blood TCRbeta repertoires that made up the dataset. A de-identified subject ID, COVID-19 status, age in years and sex were almost always included in the sample metadata. HLA class I and class II types, where available, came from metadata supplied by the sample provider rather than from assay-based typing. Overall study results and their limits: How much clinical and demographic metadata was included differed by source and by participant, and the metadata was provided uncurated.

Including cysteine and phenylalanine, the CDR3 has 18 amino acids. Only the CDR3 portion is preserved as DNA: 54 bases, with reading frame beginning at the first base. CDR1 and CDR2 are drawn from the germline V gene (reference sequence): PRHDT, FYEKMQ. Clipping removes 3 bases from V and 4 bases from J, with 6 as the unmatched junction base count. This clone was seen more than once but under ten times. The antigen it recognizes is unknown. No much larger clone exists at a distance of one base, and base qualities are not known. Whole blood was collected in K2EDTA tubes by collaborating institutions according to the institutions' own protocols. Collaborator samples were shipped for TCRbeta analysis as frozen whole blood, isolated PBMCs, or DNA extracted from either sample type. TCRbeta CDR3 regions were amplified from genomic DNA using the immunoSEQ Assay, a bias-controlled multiplex PCR. Per the original workflow: Nucleated cell counts per sample were estimated from amplification of reference gene primers within the assay. To quantify the absolute abundance of each unique TCRbeta CDR3 rearrangement, sequence reads were collapsed and filtered. Productive Simpson clonality was computed per sample as the square root of Simpson's diversity index over productive rearrangements. In TCRdb, the immuneACCESS table is reduced to in-frame sequences with V and J assigned. These tables do not hold every clone; where another copy was compared, an unresolved V gene accounts for under half, and the others remain unexplained. That table furnishes V, J and clone size, whereas the DNA furnished D and trimming. In all, the sample holds some 370,000 clones, and 80% to 90% of those were seen once. Of the sample, more than 1% falls within the top ten clones.

Recombination linked TRBV13 to TRBJ2-2; the junction holds 15 bases that match TRBD2. Sequencing was carried out using peripheral blood. The origin of this receptor is a man in his forties with acute or convalescent COVID-19. CDR3 sequence: CASSFGLAGGPGTGELFF. The bases are TGTGCCAGCAGCTTCGGACTAGCGGGGGGGCCCGGCACCGGGGAGCTGTTTTTT.